This T cell receptor (beta chain) came from a study of spatial heterogeneity in lung cancer. About the research overall: Samples came from around 70 TRACERx patients with untreated early-stage lung cancer. Where available, sequencing covered follow-up PBMC samples, taken at a median of around two years after resection. In the raw reads, each unique TCR and UMI combination was present more than ten times on average.

TCR cDNA molecules were tagged individually, and each one carried a unique molecular identifier. TCRdb reanalysed the 5' RACE reads using MiXCR and keeps one entry per CDR3 protein. Of some 110,000 distinct CDR3 sequences in the sample, 9% to 15% were seen once. The time point is: blood at routine non-recurrence follow-up after resection. Unsorted tumor, nontumor lung tissue or cryopreserved PBMC supplied the whole RNA. This CDR3 region has 13 residues. Trimming shortened V by 0 bases and J by 7 bases, and 7 bases separated the two germline ends. Per the germline V gene, CDR1 is MNHEY and CDR2 is SVGAGI.

The V call is TRBV6-5, the J call TRBJ2-1; the D is unclear. The TCR comes from a male donor with early-stage non-small cell lung cancer. Sequenced material: PBMCs, taken at follow-up. The CDR3 DNA sequence: TGTGCCAGCAGTTACTCGACCGAGAATGAGCAGTTCTTC. Its protein product is CASSYSTENEQFF.